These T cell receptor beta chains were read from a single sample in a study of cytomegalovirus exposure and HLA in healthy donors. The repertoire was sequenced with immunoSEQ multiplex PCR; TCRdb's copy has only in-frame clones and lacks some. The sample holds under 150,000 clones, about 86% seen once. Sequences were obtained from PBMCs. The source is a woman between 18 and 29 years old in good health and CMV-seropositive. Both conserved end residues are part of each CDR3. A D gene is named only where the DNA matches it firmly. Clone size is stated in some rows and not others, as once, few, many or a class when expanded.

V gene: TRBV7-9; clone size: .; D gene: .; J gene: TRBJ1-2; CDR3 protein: CASSLASLYGYTF; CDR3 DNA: TGTGCCAGCAGCTTGGCATCCCTCTATGGCTACACCTTC
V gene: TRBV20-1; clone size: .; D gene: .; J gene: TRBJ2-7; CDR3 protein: CSASAGYEQYF; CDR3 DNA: TGCAGTGCTTCGGCGGGCTACGAGCAGTACTTC
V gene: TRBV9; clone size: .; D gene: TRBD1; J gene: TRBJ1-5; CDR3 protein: CASSAGTGHQPQHF; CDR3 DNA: TGTGCCAGCAGCGCCGGGACAGGGCATCAGCCCCAGCATTTT
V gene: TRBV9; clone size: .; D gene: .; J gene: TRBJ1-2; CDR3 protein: CASSPPRGDSLGRYGYTF; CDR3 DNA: TGTGCCAGCAGCCCCCCCCGCGGAGACAGCTTGGGCCGCTATGGCTACACCTTC
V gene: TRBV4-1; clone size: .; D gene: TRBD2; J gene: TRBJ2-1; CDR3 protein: CASSKNSGRAYNEQFF; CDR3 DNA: TGCGCCAGCAGCAAGAATAGCGGGAGAGCCTACAATGAGCAGTTCTTC
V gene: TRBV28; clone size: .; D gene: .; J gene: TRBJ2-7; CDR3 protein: CASSTRQTRNEQYF; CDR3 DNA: TGTGCCAGCAGTACCAGACAGACAAGAAACGAGCAGTACTTC
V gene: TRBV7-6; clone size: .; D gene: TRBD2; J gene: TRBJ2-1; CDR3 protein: CASSLVTGRAGNEQFF; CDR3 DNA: TGTGCCAGCAGCTTAGTAACGGGGAGGGCCGGTAATGAGCAGTTCTTC
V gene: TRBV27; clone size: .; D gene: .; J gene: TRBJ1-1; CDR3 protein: CASSSGSEAFF; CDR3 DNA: TGTGCCAGCAGTTCCGGTTCTGAAGCTTTCTTT
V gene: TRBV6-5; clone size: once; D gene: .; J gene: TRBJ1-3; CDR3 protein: CASRRGLSSGNTIYF; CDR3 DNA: TGTGCCAGCAGGCGGGGCCTAAGCTCTGGAAACACCATATATTTT
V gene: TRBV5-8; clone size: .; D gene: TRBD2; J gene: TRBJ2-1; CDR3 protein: CASSLAGLASYNEQFF; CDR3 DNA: TGTGCCAGCAGCTTGGCCGGACTAGCCTCCTACAATGAGCAGTTCTTC
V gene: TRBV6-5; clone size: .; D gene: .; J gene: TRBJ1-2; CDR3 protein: CASSPDRDLYGYTF; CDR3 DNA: TGTGCCAGCAGCCCAGACAGAGACCTGTATGGCTACACCTTC
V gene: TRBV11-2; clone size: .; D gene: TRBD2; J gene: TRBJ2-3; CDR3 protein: CASSPIGLAGFTDTQYF; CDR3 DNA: TGTGCCAGCAGCCCTATTGGACTAGCGGGGTTCACAGATACGCAGTATTTT
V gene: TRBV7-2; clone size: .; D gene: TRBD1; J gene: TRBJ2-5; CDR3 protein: CASSYFRGPLGETQYF; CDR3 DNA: TGTGCCAGCAGCTACTTCAGGGGGCCGTTGGGAGAGACCCAGTACTTC
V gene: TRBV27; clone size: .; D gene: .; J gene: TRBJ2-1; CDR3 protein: CASSYRSYNEQFF; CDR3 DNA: TGTGCCAGCAGTTACAGGTCCTACAATGAGCAGTTCTTC
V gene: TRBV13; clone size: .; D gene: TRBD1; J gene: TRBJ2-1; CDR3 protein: CASSRDRDNEQFF; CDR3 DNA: TGTGCCAGCAGCCGGGACAGGGACAATGAGCAGTTCTTC
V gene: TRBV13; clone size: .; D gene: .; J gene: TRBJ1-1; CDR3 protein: CAFERRSTEAFF; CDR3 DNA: TGTGCCTTTGAGAGGCGAAGTACTGAAGCTTTCTTT
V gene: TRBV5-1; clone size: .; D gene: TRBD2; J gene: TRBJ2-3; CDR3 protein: CASSTRTSIDTQYF; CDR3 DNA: TGCGCCAGCAGCACCCGGACTAGCATTGATACGCAGTATTTT
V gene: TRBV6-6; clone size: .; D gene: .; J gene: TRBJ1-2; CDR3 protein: CASSYRTEAGYTF; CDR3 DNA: TGTGCCAGCAGTTACCGAACAGAAGCTGGCTACACCTTC
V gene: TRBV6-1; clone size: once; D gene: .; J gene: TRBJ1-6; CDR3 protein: CASSINRDGNSPLHF; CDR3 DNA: TGTGCCAGCAGTATAAACAGGGACGGTAATTCACCCCTCCACTTT
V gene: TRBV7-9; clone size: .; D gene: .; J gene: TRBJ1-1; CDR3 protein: CASSLKTGGKNTEAFF; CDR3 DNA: TGTGCCAGCAGCTTGAAGACAGGTGGAAAGAACACTGAAGCTTTCTTT
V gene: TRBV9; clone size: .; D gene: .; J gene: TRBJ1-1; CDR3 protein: CASSVGSGVNTEAFF; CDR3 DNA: TGTGCCAGCAGCGTGGGGAGTGGAGTAAACACTGAAGCTTTCTTT
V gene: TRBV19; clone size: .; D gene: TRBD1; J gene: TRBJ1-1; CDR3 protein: CASSTIGVETGRTEAFF; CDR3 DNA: TGTGCCAGTAGCACCATTGGCGTGGAGACAGGGAGGACTGAAGCTTTCTTT
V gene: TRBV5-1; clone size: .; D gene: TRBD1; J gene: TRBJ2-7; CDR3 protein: CASSSGTEVYEQYF; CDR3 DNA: TGCGCCAGCAGCTCCGGGACAGAGGTTTACGAGCAGTACTTC
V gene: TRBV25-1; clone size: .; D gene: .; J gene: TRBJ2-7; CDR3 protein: CASSGRDKGPDYGYEQYF; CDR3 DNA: TGTGCCAGCAGTGGTCGGGACAAGGGGCCCGACTACGGGTACGAGCAGTACTTC
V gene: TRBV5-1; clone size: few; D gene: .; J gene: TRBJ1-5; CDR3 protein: CASSFGGQGQPQHF; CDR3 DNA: TGCGCCAGCAGCTTCGGGGGGCAGGGACAGCCCCAGCATTTT
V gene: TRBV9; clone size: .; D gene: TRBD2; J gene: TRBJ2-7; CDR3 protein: CASSVGEGGNEQYF; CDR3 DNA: TGTGCCAGCAGCGTAGGGGAGGGAGGAAACGAGCAGTACTTC
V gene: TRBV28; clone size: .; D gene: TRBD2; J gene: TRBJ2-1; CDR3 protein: CASSLYIRLAGGKKYIAHNEQFF; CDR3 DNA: TGTGCCAGCAGCCTATATATCCGATTAGCGGGAGGGAAGAAATATATTGCCCACAATGAGCAGTTCTTC
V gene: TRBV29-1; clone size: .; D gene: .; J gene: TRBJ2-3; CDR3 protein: CSVEGGTDTQYF; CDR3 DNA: TGCAGCGTCGAGGGTGGCACAGATACGCAGTATTTT
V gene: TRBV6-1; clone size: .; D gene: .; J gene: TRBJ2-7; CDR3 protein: CASSEGLVSSYEQYF; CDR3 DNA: TGTGCCAGCAGTGAAGGCCTAGTCAGCTCCTACGAGCAGTACTTC
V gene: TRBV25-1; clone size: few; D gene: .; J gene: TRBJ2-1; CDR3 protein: CASTPSVNYNEQFF; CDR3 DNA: TGTGCCAGCACCCCTAGCGTCAACTACAATGAGCAGTTCTTC
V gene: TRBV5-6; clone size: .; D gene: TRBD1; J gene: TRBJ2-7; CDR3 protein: CASSLLETGKRGEQYF; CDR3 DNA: TGTGCCAGCAGCTTGTTGGAGACAGGGAAGAGGGGCGAGCAGTACTTC
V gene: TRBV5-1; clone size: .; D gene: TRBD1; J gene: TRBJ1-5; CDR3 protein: CASSLGSGTANQPQHF; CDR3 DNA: TGCGCCAGCAGCTTGGGTTCTGGGACAGCTAATCAGCCCCAGCATTTT
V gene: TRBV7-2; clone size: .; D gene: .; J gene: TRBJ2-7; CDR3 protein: CASSSRGRDSHSHEQYF; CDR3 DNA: TGTGCCAGCAGCTCCAGAGGTCGGGACTCCCATTCCCACGAGCAGTACTTC
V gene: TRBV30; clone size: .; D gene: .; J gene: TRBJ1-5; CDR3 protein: CAWSRGGHQPQHF; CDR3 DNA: TGTGCCTGGAGTCGTGGAGGGCATCAGCCCCAGCATTTT
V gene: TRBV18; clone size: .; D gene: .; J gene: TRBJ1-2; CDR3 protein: CASSRPGNWDYGYTF; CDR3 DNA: TGTGCCAGCTCACGGCCGGGAAACTGGGACTATGGCTACACCTTC
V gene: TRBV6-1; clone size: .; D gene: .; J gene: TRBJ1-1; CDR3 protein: CASSQKGVNAEAFF; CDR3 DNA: TGTGCCAGCAGTCAAAAGGGGGTAAACGCTGAAGCTTTCTTT
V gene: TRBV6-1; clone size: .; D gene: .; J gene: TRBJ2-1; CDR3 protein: CASKSAPGDFNEQFF; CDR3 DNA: TGTGCCAGCAAATCGGCGCCCGGGGATTTTAATGAGCAGTTCTTC
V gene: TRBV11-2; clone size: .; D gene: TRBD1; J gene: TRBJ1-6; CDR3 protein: CASSFTGGVSNSPLHF; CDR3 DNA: TGTGCCAGCAGCTTTACAGGGGGAGTCTCGAATTCACCCCTCCACTTT
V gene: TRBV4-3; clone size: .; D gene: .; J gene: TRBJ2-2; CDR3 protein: CASSQVRGTGELFF; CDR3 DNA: TGCGCCAGCAGCCAAGTTAGGGGGACCGGGGAGCTGTTTTTT
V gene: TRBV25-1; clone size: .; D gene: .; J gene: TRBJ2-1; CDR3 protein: CASSGPVQGRSYNEQFF; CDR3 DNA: TGTGCCAGCAGTGGACCGGTGCAGGGCCGCTCCTACAATGAGCAGTTCTTC
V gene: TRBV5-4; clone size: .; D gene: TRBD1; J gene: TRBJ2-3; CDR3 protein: CASSSPPGQGPDTQYF; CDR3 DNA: TGTGCCAGCAGCTCTCCCCCGGGACAGGGGCCAGATACGCAGTATTTT
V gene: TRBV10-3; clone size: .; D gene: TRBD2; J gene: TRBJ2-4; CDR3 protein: CAISERSGGAAKNIQYF; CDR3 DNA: TGTGCCATCAGTGAGCGGAGCGGGGGGGCCGCCAAAAACATTCAGTACTTC
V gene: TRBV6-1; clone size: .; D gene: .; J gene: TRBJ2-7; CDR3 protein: CASSPGTSFYEQYF; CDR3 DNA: TGTGCCAGCAGTCCAGGGACATCCTTCTACGAGCAGTACTTC
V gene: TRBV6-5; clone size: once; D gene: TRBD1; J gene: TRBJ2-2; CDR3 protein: CAIAVAGGTGELFF; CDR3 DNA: TGTGCCATCGCTGTAGCAGGGGGCACCGGGGAGCTGTTTTTT
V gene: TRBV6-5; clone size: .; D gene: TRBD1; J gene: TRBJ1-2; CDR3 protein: CASSTSGTVNYGYTF; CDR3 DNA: TGTGCCAGCAGTACATCCGGGACAGTTAACTATGGCTACACCTTC
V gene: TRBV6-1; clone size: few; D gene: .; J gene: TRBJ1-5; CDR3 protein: CASSVTERQPQHF; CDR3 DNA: TGTGCCAGCAGTGTTACGGAGCGGCAGCCCCAGCATTTT
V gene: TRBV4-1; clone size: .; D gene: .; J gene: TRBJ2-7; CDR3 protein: CASSQGSARGLASSYEQYF; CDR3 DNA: TGCGCCAGCAGCCAAGGGTCGGCGAGGGGGTTGGCCTCATCCTACGAGCAGTACTTC
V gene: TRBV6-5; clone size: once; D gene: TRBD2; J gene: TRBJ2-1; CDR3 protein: CASRPGLIGEQFF; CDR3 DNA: TGTGCCAGCAGGCCGGGACTAATCGGTGAGCAGTTCTTC
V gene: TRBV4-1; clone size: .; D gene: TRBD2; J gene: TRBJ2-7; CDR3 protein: CASSAGVGVYEQYF; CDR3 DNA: TGCGCCAGCAGCGCGGGAGTTGGGGTCTACGAGCAGTACTTC
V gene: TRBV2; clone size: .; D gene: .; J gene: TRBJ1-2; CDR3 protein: CASSRDTNYGYTF; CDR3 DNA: TGTGCCAGCAGTCGGGACACGAACTATGGCTACACCTTC
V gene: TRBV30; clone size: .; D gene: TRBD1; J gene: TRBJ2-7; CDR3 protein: CAWSFTGGFYEQYF; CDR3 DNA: TGTGCCTGGAGCTTCACAGGGGGGTTTTACGAGCAGTACTTC
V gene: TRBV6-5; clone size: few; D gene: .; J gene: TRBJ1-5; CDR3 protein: CASLDRSNSNQPQHF; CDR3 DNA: TGTGCCAGCCTAGACAGGTCGAATAGCAATCAGCCCCAGCATTTT
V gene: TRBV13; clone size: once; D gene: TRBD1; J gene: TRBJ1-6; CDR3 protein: CASSSRQGANNSPLHF; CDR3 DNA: TGTGCCAGCAGCTCAAGACAGGGGGCTAATAATTCACCCCTCCACTTT
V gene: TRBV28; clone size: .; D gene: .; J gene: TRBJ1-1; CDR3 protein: CASSLGGVGTEAFF; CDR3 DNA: TGTGCCAGCAGTTTGGGGGGTGTAGGCACTGAAGCTTTCTTT
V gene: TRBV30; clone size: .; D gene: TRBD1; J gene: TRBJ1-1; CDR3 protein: CAWRALRGQGMNTEAFF; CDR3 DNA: TGTGCCTGGAGGGCTCTCCGAGGACAGGGGATGAACACTGAAGCTTTCTTT
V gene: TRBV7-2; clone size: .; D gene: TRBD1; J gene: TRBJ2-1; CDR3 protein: CASSLVGTGFDNEQFF; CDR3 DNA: TGTGCCAGCAGCTTAGTCGGGACAGGGTTCGACAATGAGCAGTTCTTC
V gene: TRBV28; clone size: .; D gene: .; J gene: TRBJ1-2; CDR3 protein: CASTSSRGYINYGYTF; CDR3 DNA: TGTGCCAGCACTTCAAGTAGGGGTTATATAAACTATGGCTACACCTTC
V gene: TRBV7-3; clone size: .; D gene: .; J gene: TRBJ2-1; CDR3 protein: CASSSGLLNNEQFF; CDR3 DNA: TGTGCCAGCAGCAGTGGGTTACTAAACAATGAGCAGTTCTTC
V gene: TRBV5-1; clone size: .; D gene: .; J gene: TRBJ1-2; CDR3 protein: CASSLVTAEDGYTF; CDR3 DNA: TGCGCCAGCAGCTTGGTAACAGCTGAAGATGGCTACACCTTC
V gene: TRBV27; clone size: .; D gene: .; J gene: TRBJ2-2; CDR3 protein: CASSIGANTGELFF; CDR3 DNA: TGTGCCAGCTCTATAGGAGCGAACACCGGGGAGCTGTTTTTT